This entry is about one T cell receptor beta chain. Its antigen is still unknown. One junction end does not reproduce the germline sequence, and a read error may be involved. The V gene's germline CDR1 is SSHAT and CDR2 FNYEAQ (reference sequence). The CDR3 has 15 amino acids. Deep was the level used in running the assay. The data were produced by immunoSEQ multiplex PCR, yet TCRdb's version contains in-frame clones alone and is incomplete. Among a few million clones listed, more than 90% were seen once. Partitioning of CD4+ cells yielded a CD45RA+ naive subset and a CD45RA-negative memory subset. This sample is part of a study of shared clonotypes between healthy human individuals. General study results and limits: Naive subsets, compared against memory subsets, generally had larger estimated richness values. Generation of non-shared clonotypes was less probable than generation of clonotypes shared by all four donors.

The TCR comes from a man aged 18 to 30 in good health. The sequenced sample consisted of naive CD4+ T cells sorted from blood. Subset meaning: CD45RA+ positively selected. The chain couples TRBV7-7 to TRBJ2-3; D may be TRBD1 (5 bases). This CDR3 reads CASSLSPGWTDTQYF. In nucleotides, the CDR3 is TGTGCTAGCAGCTTGTCTCCAGGGTGGACAGATACGCAGTATTTT.